These 10 T cell receptor beta chains were all obtained from the same sample, sequenced in a study of cytomegalovirus exposure and HLA in healthy donors. With 60 Vbeta and 13 Jbeta primers, the PCR was carried out. Profiled with immunoSEQ multiplex PCR; TCRdb holds only in-frame clones, not every one. This table has 55,000 to 70,000 clones, around 84% appearing once. What was sequenced was PBMCs. Receptor source: a male donor in good health and CMV-seronegative.

This chain joins TRBV5-1 and TRBJ2-2; tentative D call: TRBD1 (6 bases). V was trimmed by 2 bases and J by 5 bases, leaving 10 bases between them. There are 14 residues in the CDR3. Germline V CDR1 and CDR2: SGHRS, YFSETQ. CDR3 sequence (DNA): TGCGCCAGCAGCTTAGGGCAGGGGACCGGGGAGCTGTTTTTT. Translating gives CASSLGQGTGELFF.

In DNA form, the CDR3 reads TGTGCCAGCAGTTGGACAGGGGTTCACTATGGCTACACCTTC. It is translated as CASSWTGVHYGYTF. This chain joins TRBV28 and TRBJ1-2; 9 bases are shared with TRBD1. V trimming: 4 bases; J trimming: 3 bases; junction bases outside the gene matches: 3. Germline-derived CDR1 and CDR2 are MDHEN and SYDVKM. CDR3 length: 14 amino acids.

The chain uses TRBV9 and TRBJ2-7, with TRBD1 matching 9 bases. CDR3 length equals 14 residues. The junction had 8 bases not matched to a gene; V was cut back by 4 bases and J by 6 bases. In germline, CDR1 is SGDLS, CDR2 YYNGEE. CDR3 in amino acids: CASSSGTGTGEQYF. CDR3 DNA sequence: TGTGCCAGCAGCTCAGGGACAGGGACCGGCGAGCAGTACTTC.

The chain couples TRBV6-1 to TRBJ2-7, with D tentatively TRBD1 (7 bases). Germline values: CDR1 MNHNS, CDR2 SASEGT. The length of the CDR3 is 14 residues. With 4 bases removed from V and 4 bases from J, the gap between germline ends came to 14 bases. Here the CDR3 DNA reads TGTGCCAGCAGTGCATCAGGGGGAGGTTACGAGCAGTACTTC. It yields the protein CASSASGGGYEQYF.

The chain is built from TRBV5-1 and TRBJ1-1, with D maybe TRBD1 (6 bases). CDR1 SGHRS and CDR2 YFSETQ come from the germline V gene. The CDR3 is made up of 14 amino acids. V dropped 3 bases and J dropped 1 base, with 10 bases sitting between them. The CDR3 nucleotides read TGCGCCAGCAGCTCGACGACAGGGAACACTGAAGCTTTCTTT. It yields the protein CASSSTTGNTEAFF.

The rearrangement joins TRBV6-1 to TRBJ1-1; TRBD1 is a possible D gene (5 bases). CDR3 length: 17 residues. V lost 0 bases to trimming and J lost 5 bases, with 19 bases between them. From germline, CDR1 is MNHNS and CDR2 SASEGT. The chain's CDR3 is CASSEAFTGGKSTEAFF. CDR3 sequence (DNA): TGTGCCAGCAGTGAAGCCTTCACCGGGGGGAAGTCAACTGAAGCTTTCTTT.

In its sample, this clone was seen once. CDR3 sequence reads: CASSVVQNYGYTF. CDR3 nucleotide sequence: TGTGCCAGCAGCGTAGTGCAGAACTATGGCTACACCTTC. The chain employs TRBV9 and TRBJ1-2, with D uncertain. Trimming shortened V by 0 bases and J by 2 bases, and 5 bases separated the two germline ends. The CDR3 sequence is 13 residues long. CDR1 SGDLS and CDR2 YYNGEE come from the germline V gene.

The rearrangement links TRBV7-8 to TRBJ2-4; D is perhaps TRBD1 (6 bases). Germline values: CDR1 SGHVS, CDR2 FQNEAQ. V was pared by 5 bases and J by 5 bases, with 13 bases between. The CDR3 runs 14 residues. CDR3 sequence: CASSPRGQENIQYF. The CDR3 bases are TGTGCCAGCAGCCCCAGGGGTCAAGAAAACATTCAGTACTTC.

The CDR3 protein is CASSSSGGAIGGELFF. CDR3 DNA: TGTGCCAGCAGTTCTAGCGGGGGGGCCATCGGCGGGGAGCTGTTTTTT. J is TRBJ2-2 and V is TRBV27; 12 nucleotides align to TRBD2. CDR3 length: 16 amino acids. V dropped 4 bases and J dropped 7; count of bases not matched to a gene: 7. Germline V CDR1 and CDR2: MNHEY, SMNVEV (reference sequence).

This clone has only one observation. The V gene is TRBV2, the J gene TRBJ2-3; 8 nucleotides line up with TRBD2. The germline V gene encodes CDR1 SNHLY and CDR2 FYNNEI. V gave up 4 bases and J gave up 2 bases; unmatched junction bases: 5. This CDR3 has 15 residues. CDR3 sequence reads: CASSGASGHTDTQYF. CDR3 sequence (DNA): TGTGCCAGCAGTGGGGCTAGCGGGCACACAGATACGCAGTATTTT.